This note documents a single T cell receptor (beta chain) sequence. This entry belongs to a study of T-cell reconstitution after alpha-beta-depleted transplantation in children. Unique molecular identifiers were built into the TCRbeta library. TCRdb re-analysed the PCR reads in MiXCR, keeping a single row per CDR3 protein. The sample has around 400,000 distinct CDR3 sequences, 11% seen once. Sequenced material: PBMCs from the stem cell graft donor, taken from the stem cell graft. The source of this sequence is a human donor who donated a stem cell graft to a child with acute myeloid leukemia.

CDR3 sequence (DNA): TGCGCCAGCAGCCGCATACAGGGTTTGAACACTGAAGCTTTCTTT. Protein: CASSRIQGLNTEAFF. The rearrangement uses TRBV5-1 and TRBJ1-1; TRBD1 is a possible D gene (6 bases). There are 15 residues in the CDR3. Germline lookup yields CDR1 SGHRS and CDR2 YFSETQ. The V gene lost 4 bases and the J gene lost 0 bases, with 13 bases spanning the gap.